Listed below are T cell receptor beta chains from one sample, sequenced in a study of T cells in Graves' hyperthyroidism and ophthalmopathy. One entry per CDR3 protein results from TCRdb running MiXCR on the multiplex PCR reads. This table has 530,000 or so distinct CDR3 sequences, roughly a sixth appearing once. Material: blood. All receptors come from a woman aged 18-35 years with Graves' ophthalmopathy. Each CDR3 is given with its conserved first and last residue.

>TRBV5-1|16|TRBJ1-4
CASSLEGGLGQEKLFF
>TRBV20-1|17|TRBJ1-6
CSAPSLEDSIPNSPLHF
>TRBV11-1|14|TRBJ2-2
CASSLKQGVGELFF
>TRBV29-1|13|TRBJ2-7
CSVAPGTGEGQYF
>TRBV27|15|TRBJ2-6
CASSLRVSGANVLTF
>TRBV3-1|15|TRBJ2-6
CASSPPPSGANVLTF
>TRBV5-1|17|TRBJ1-1
CASSLGRIRALNTEAFF
>TRBV20-1|16|TRBJ1-3
CSAREWGTISGNTIYF
>TRBV7-2|14|TRBJ2-5
CASSYGTKRETQYF
>TRBV7-2|15|TRBJ2-1
CASSLEGSSYNEQFF
>TRBV5-1|14|TRBJ1-4
CASSLETGGGKLFF
>TRBV10-3|17|TRBJ2-1
CAISEVLSGSSYNEQFF
>TRBV30|12|TRBJ2-5
CAWSYARGTQYF
>TRBV7-3|13|TRBJ2-7
CASSLHFSYEQYF
>TRBV28|15|TRBJ2-7
CASSSDGTTTYEQYF
>TRBV28|15|TRBJ1-2
CASSFNPGGLDGYTF
>TRBV27|16|TRBJ2-3
CASSHGLAGSTDTQYF
>TRBV28|16|TRBJ2-5
CASSGTGTGRRETQYF
>TRBV6-2/TRBV6-3|13|TRBJ1-1
CASYGQAHTEAFF
>TRBV11-2|14|TRBJ2-1
CASSREYGFDEQFF
>TRBV6-5|14|TRBJ1-5
CASSYSRGDQPQHF
>TRBV19|13|TRBJ1-1
CASQTYPDTEAFF
>TRBV6-1|16|TRBJ1-2
CASSDPGQGANYGYTF
>TRBV15|15|TRBJ2-1
CATSRERGSYNEQFF
>TRBV7-8|14|TRBJ1-5
CASSAQGDNQPQHF
>TRBV19|18|TRBJ2-3
CASSSGLAGGRVTDTQYF
>TRBV7-3|14|TRBJ2-5
CASSLTGEGETQYF
>TRBV11-2|15|TRBJ2-1
CASSSGQGGYNEQFF
>TRBV9|20|TRBJ2-5
CASSFGPGTSGERVQETQYF
>TRBV28|14|TRBJ1-5
CASSFYKMGQPQHF
>TRBV30|15|TRBJ1-1
CAWSVPTSGGTEAFF
>TRBV11-2|15|TRBJ2-6
CASSLDRAGANVLTF
>TRBV11-2|15|TRBJ2-2
CASRKPGQRTGELFF
>TRBV7-9|14|TRBJ2-1
CASSLDAAGVQEFF
>TRBV10-3|15|TRBJ2-3
CAISESGVITDTQYF
>TRBV7-2|18|TRBJ2-3
CASSLGVSTSGSSDTQYF